Sequencing of this TCR beta chain was carried out in a study of blood T cell repertoires in COVID-19. Across the whole study: Samples came from the United States, Italy and Spain, spanning acute and convalescent COVID-19.

Here immunoSEQ multiplex PCR was the method, and the copy in TCRdb shows in-frame clones only, minus some. The sample has 150,000 to 200,000 clones, around two thirds seen once; the top ten hold 3%. V was clipped by 2 bases and J by 10 bases, with 9 bases between them. Germline CDR1 reads SGHAT; CDR2 reads FQNNGV. CDR3 size: 12 residues. The receptor was derived from a woman aged 80 or over with acute or convalescent COVID-19. Sequencing input: peripheral blood. The chain carries TRBV11-2 and TRBJ2-1; maybe TRBD1 (6 bases). The CDR3 sequence is CASSLNDREQFF. CDR3 sequence (DNA): TGTGCCAGCAGCTTAAATGACAGGGAGCAGTTCTTC.